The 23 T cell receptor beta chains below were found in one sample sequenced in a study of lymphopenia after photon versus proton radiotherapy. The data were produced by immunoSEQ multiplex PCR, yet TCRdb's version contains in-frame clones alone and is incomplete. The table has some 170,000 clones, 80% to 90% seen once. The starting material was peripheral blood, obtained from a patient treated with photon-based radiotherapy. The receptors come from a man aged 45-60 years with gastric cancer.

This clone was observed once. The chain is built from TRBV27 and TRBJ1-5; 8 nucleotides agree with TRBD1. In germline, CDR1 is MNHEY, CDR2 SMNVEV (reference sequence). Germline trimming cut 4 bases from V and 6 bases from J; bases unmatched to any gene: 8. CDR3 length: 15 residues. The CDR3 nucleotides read TGTGCCAGCAGTTCCCTCGGGACAGGCGTTCAGCCCCAGCATTTT. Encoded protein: CASSSLGTGVQPQHF.

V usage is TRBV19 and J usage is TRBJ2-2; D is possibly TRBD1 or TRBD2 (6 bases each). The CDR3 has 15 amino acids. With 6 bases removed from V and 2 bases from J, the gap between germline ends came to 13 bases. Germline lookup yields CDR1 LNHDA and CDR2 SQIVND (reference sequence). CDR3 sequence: CASRRGQGNTGELFF. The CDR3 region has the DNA TGTGCCAGTAGACGGGGGCAGGGAAACACCGGGGAGCTGTTTTTT.

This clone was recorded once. CDR3 DNA: TGTGCCAGCTCACCACCGAAGGTAGCCAAAAACATTCAGTACTTC. It translates to CASSPPKVAKNIQYF. The chain combines TRBV18 with TRBJ2-4, with no clear D. Deletions cut 0 bases from V and 0 bases from J, with 6 bases between. Germline V gene sequence: CDR1 KGHSH, CDR2 LQKENI. The CDR3 spans 15 residues.

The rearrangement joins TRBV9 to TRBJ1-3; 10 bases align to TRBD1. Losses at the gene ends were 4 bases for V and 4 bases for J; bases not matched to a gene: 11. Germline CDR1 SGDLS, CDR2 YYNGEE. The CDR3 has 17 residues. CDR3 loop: CASSPPGTGERGNTIYF. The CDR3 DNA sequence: TGTGCCAGCAGCCCCCCGGGGACAGGGGAAAGAGGAAACACCATATATTTT.

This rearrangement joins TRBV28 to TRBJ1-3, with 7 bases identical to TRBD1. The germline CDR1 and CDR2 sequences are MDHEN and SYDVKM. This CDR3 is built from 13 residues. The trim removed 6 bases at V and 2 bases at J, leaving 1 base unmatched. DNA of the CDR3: TGTGCCAGCAGGGGACAGACTGGAAACACCATATATTTT. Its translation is CASRGQTGNTIYF.

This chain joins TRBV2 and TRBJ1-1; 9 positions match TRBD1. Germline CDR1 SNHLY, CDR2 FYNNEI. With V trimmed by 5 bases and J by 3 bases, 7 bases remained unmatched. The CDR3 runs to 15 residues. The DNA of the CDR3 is TGTGCCAGCAGTCCCGGGACAGGGCAGTACACTGAAGCTTTCTTT. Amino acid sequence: CASSPGTGQYTEAFF.

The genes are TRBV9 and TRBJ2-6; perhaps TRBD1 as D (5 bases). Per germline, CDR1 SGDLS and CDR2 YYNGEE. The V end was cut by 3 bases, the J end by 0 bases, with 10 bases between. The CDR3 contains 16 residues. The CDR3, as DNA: TGTGCCAGCAGCGGGCAACAGGCCTCTGGGGCCAACGTCCTGACTTTC. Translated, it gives CASSGQQASGANVLTF.

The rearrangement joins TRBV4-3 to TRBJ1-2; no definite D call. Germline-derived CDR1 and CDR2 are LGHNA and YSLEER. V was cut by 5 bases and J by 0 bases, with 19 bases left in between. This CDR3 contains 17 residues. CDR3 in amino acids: CASSYMLPKTSNYGYTF. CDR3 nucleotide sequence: TGCGCCAGCAGCTACATGCTACCTAAAACCTCTAACTATGGCTACACCTTC.

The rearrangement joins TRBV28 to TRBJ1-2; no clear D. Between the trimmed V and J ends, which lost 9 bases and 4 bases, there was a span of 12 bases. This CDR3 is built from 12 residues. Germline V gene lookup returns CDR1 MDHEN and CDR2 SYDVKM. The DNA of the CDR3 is TGTGCCAGTGCCCCCAGCCTCTATGGCTACACCTTC. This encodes CASAPSLYGYTF.

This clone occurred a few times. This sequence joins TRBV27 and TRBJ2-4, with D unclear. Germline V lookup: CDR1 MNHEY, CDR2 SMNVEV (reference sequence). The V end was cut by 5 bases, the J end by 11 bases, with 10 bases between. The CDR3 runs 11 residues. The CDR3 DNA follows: TGTGCCAGCAGTACGGGTCGCCTTCAGTACTTC. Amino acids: CASSTGRLQYF.

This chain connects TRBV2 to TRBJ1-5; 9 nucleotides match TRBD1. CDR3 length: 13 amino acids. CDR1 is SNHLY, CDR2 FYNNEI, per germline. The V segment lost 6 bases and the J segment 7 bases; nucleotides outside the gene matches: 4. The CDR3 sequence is CASRHRGPQPQHF. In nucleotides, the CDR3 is TGTGCCAGCAGACACAGGGGGCCCCAGCCCCAGCATTTT.

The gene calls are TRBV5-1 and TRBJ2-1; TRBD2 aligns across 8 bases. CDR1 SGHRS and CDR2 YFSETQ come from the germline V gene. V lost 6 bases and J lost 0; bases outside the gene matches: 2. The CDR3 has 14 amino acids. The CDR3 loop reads CASNSGNSYNEQFF. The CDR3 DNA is TGCGCCAGCAATAGCGGGAACTCCTACAATGAGCAGTTCTTC.

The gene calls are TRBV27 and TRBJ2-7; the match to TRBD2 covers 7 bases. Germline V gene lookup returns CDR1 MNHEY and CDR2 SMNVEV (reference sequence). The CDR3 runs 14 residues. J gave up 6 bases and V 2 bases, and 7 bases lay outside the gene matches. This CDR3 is CASSLRGPGGEQYF. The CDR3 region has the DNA TGTGCCAGCAGTTTAAGAGGTCCGGGGGGCGAGCAGTACTTC.

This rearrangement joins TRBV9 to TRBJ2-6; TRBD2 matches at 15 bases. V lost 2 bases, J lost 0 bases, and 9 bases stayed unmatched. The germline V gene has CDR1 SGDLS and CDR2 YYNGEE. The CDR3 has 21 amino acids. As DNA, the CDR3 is TGTGCCAGCAGCGTCGAGAACCAGGGACTAGCGGGAGGCTCTGGGGCCAACGTCCTGACTTTC. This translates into CASSVENQGLAGGSGANVLTF.

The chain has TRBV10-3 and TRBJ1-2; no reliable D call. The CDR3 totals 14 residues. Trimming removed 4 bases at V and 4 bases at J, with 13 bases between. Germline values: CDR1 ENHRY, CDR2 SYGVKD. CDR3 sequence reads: CAISGTDGGYGYTF. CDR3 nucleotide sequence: TGTGCCATCAGTGGTACAGACGGAGGCTATGGCTACACCTTC.

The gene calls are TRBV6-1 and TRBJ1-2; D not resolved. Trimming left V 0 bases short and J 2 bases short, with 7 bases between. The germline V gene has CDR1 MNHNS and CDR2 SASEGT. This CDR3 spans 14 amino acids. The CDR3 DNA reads TGTGCCAGCAGTGAAGCGCTGGGGAACTATGGCTACACCTTC. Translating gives CASSEALGNYGYTF.

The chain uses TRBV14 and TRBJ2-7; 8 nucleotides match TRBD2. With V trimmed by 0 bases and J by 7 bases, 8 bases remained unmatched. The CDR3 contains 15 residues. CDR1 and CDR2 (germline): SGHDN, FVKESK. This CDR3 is CASSQDPGGPREQYF. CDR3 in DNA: TGTGCCAGCAGCCAAGATCCGGGAGGGCCTCGGGAGCAGTACTTC.

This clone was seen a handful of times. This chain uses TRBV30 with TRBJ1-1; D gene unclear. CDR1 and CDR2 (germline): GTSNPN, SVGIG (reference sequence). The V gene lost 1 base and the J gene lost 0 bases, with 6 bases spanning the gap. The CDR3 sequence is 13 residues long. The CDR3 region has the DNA TGTGCCTGGAGTGAAGAGATGAACACTGAAGCTTTCTTT. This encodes CAWSEEMNTEAFF.

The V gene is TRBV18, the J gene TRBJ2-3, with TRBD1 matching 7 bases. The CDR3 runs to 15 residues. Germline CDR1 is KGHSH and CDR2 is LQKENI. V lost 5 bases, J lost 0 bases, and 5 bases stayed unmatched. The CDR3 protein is CASSTRQGSTDTQYF. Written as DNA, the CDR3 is TGTGCCAGCTCAACCAGACAGGGTAGCACAGATACGCAGTATTTT.

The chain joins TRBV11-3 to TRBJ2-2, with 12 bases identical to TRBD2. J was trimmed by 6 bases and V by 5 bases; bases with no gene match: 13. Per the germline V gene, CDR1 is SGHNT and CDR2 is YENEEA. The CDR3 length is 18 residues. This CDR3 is CASSPLSRLAGEAGELFF. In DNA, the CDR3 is TGTGCCAGCAGCCCCCTTTCCCGACTAGCGGGAGAGGCCGGGGAGCTGTTTTTT.

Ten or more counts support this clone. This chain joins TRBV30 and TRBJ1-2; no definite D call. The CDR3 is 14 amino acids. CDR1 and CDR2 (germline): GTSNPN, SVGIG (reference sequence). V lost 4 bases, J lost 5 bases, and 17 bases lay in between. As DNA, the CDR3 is TGTGCCTGGAATGGGGTGGAGACTATGTATGGCTACACCTTC. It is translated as CAWNGVETMYGYTF.

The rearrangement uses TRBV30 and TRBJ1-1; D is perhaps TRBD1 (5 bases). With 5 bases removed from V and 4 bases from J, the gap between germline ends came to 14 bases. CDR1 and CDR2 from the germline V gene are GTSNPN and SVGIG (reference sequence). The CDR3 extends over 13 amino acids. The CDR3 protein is CAWETGLGTEAFF. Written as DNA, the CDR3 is TGTGCCTGGGAAACAGGTCTGGGCACTGAAGCTTTCTTT.

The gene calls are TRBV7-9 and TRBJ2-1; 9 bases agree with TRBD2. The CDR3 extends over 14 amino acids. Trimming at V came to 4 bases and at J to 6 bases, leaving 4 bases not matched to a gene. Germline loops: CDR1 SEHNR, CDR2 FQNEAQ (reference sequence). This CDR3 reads CASSSSAGGNEQFF. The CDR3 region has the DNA TGTGCCAGCAGCTCTTCAGCGGGAGGCAATGAGCAGTTCTTC.